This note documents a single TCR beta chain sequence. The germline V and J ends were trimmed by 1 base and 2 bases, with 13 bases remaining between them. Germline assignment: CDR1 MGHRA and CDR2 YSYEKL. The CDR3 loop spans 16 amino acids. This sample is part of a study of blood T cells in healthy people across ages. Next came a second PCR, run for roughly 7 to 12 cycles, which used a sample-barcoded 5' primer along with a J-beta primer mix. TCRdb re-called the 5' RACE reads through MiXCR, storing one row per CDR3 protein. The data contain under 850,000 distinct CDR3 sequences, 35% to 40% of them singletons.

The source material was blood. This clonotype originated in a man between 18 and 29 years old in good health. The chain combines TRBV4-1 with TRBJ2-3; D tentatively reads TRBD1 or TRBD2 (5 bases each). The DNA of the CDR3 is TGCGCCAGCAGCCAAGGCAGAGGGGACCTCACAGATACGCAGTATTTT. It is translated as CASSQGRGDLTDTQYF.